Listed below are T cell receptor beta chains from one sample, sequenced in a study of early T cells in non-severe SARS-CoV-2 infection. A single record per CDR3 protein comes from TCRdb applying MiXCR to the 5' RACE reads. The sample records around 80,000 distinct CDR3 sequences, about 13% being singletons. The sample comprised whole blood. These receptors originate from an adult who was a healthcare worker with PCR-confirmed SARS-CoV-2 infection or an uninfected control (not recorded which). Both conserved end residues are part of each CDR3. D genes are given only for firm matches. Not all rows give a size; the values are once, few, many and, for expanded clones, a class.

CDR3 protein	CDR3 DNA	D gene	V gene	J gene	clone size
CAWSAMDGTSGSLQYEQYF	TGTGCCTGGAGTGCTATGGATGGGACTAGCGGGAGTCTGCAGTACGAGCAGTACTTC	TRBD2	TRBV30	TRBJ2-7	few
CASSEWDVGYGYTF	TGTGCCAGCAGTGAGTGGGATGTCGGCTATGGCTACACCTTC	-	TRBV6-1	TRBJ1-2	-
CASSPDTSTDTQYF	TGCGCCAGCAGCCCGGACACTAGCACAGATACGCAGTATTTT	-	TRBV5-1	TRBJ2-3	many
CASSPRVSSNQPQHF	TGTGCCAGCAGCCCGAGGGTGTCGAGCAATCAGCCCCAGCATTTT	-	TRBV3-1	TRBJ1-5	few
CASSSISGPGNTIYF	TGTGCCAGCAGCTCTATATCGGGGCCTGGAAACACCATATATTTT	-	TRBV27	TRBJ1-3	-
CSARREGLKLFF	TGCAGTGCTAGAAGGGAAGGGTTAAAACTGTTTTTT	-	TRBV20-1	TRBJ1-4	-
CASSYAAGDTYGYTF	TGTGCCAGCAGTTACGCGGCAGGGGATACCTATGGCTACACCTTC	-	TRBV6-6	TRBJ1-2	few
CASSRSGTRTEQYF	TGCGCCAGCAGCCGTTCCGGGACTAGGACCGAGCAGTACTTC	TRBD2	TRBV5-1	TRBJ2-7	many
CSATTLEEEYNNEQFF	TGCAGCGCTACGACCCTAGAAGAGGAATACAACAATGAGCAGTTCTTC	-	TRBV29-1	TRBJ2-1	-
CASSSGAGAYNEQFF	TGTGCCAGCAGCTCGGGTGCGGGAGCCTACAATGAGCAGTTCTTC	TRBD2	TRBV7-3	TRBJ2-1	many
CASGGLAGISDEQFF	TGTGCCAGCGGAGGACTAGCGGGGATAAGTGATGAGCAGTTCTTC	TRBD2	TRBV7-9	TRBJ2-1	-
CASSHHGSQDGHLAEAFF	TGTGCCAGCAGCCACCACGGATCCCAAGACGGGCATTTGGCTGAAGCTTTCTTT	-	TRBV28	TRBJ1-1	many
CASGLARQGNTEAFF	TGTGCTAGTGGTTTGGCCCGACAGGGGAACACTGAAGCTTTCTTT	TRBD1	TRBV12-5	TRBJ1-1	few
CASSLVGQDDRGAFF	TGCGCCAGCAGCTTGGTGGGACAGGACGACCGGGGAGCTTTTTTT	TRBD1	TRBV5-1	TRBJ1-1	few
CASSFWTGGTEAFF	TGCGCCAGCAGCTTCTGGACAGGGGGCACTGAAGCTTTCTTT	TRBD1	TRBV5-1	TRBJ1-1	few
CASSFIGRDKNIQYF	TGTGCCAGCAGCTTTATAGGACGGGACAAAAACATTCAGTACTTC	-	TRBV11-1	TRBJ2-4	many
CASAPPGGPGTDTQYF	TGTGCCAGCGCCCCGCCCGGGGGGCCGGGCACAGATACGCAGTATTTT	-	TRBV6-5	TRBJ2-3	-
CAWNPELVGNTEAFF	TGTGCCTGGAATCCTGAGCTGGTAGGGAACACTGAAGCTTTCTTT	-	TRBV30	TRBJ1-1	many
CASSKSGTSGYEQYF	TGTGCCAGCAGCAAATCCGGGACTAGCGGCTACGAGCAGTACTTC	TRBD2	TRBV6-5	TRBJ2-7	once
CASSFDGHYGYTF	TGTGCCAGCAGCTTCGACGGACACTATGGCTACACCTTC	-	TRBV7-9	TRBJ1-2	-
CASSLNLRQAASGANVLTF	TGTGCCAGCTCACTGAACCTCAGACAGGCGGCCTCTGGGGCCAACGTCCTGACTTTC	-	TRBV18	TRBJ2-6	many
CASSIQGGNTIYF	TGTGCCAGCAGTATACAGGGTGGAAACACCATATATTTT	-	TRBV12-3/TRBV12-4	TRBJ1-3	-
CASSQRPDTQYF	TGTGCCAGCAGCCAACGCCCAGATACGCAGTATTTT	-	TRBV7-9	TRBJ2-3	few
CASSQDHRGHTGELFF	TGTGCCAGCAGCCAAGATCACAGGGGACACACCGGGGAGCTGTTTTTT	TRBD1	TRBV4-2	TRBJ2-2	-
CASTLAGGSYGYTF	TGTGCCAGCACCCTAGCCGGAGGGAGCTATGGCTACACCTTC	-	TRBV7-2	TRBJ1-2	-
CASSLRTALHSGANVLTF	TGTGCCAGCAGCCTGCGGACAGCACTCCACTCTGGGGCCAACGTCCTGACTTTC	-	TRBV21-1	TRBJ2-6	many
CASTAQGRTNTGELFF	TGTGCCAGCACCGCGCAGGGCAGGACGAACACCGGGGAGCTGTTTTTT	-	TRBV2	TRBJ2-2	few
CASADWVNSPLHF	TGTGCCAGCGCGGACTGGGTCAATTCACCCCTCCACTTT	-	TRBV27	TRBJ1-6	few
CASSLRTSPIAFF	TGTGCCAGCAGCTTAAGGACCAGCCCTATAGCTTTCTTT	-	TRBV7-9	TRBJ1-1	-
CASSSLHGTEAFF	TGTGCCAGCAGCTCCCTTCACGGCACTGAAGCTTTCTTT	-	TRBV7-8	TRBJ1-1	many
CASSLAGTDNYGYTF	TGTGCCAGCAGCCTGGCCGGGACGGACAACTATGGCTACACCTTC	-	TRBV9	TRBJ1-2	many
CASSRTGPNTEAFF	TGTGCCAGCAGCCGGACAGGTCCGAACACTGAAGCTTTCTTT	TRBD1	TRBV12-3/TRBV12-4	TRBJ1-1	many
CSVGRGATNTGELFF	TGCAGCGTGGGTAGAGGCGCCACGAACACCGGGGAGCTGTTTTTT	-	TRBV29-1	TRBJ2-2	-
CGATGQPATGELFF	TGCGGAGCAACGGGACAGCCAGCCACCGGGGAGCTGTTTTTT	TRBD1	TRBV29-1	TRBJ2-2	many
CASSQSQTDTQYF	TGTGCCAGCAGTCAATCACAGACAGATACGCAGTATTTT	-	TRBV28	TRBJ2-3	-
CASRHTGTARAETQYF	TGTGCCAGCAGACACACGGGGACCGCTAGGGCCGAGACCCAGTACTTC	-	TRBV11-2	TRBJ2-5	-